The rows below give T cell receptor beta chains drawn from one sample of a study of a mutant IDH1 vaccine in newly diagnosed glioma. Which antigens these TCRs recognize remains unknown. The assay was immunoSEQ multiplex PCR, and TCRdb's table has in-frame clones only and misses some. The sample consists of some 40,000 clones, roughly 70% of them appearing once. Sequencing used PBMCs, obtained from a glioma patient whose treatment included an IDH1 peptide vaccine. These receptors came from a man aged 40-55 years with glioma. Each CDR3 is given with its conserved first and last residue. D genes are given only for firm matches. The listing skips clone size in some rows; elsewhere it reads once, few, many or a size class.

.	TRBV23-1	TRBJ2-4	.	TGCGCCAGCAGTCAACCGCTCCTCAGTTTGGCCAAAAACATTCAGTACTTC	CASSQPLLSLAKNIQYF
.	TRBV11-2	TRBJ1-1	.	TGTGCCAGCAGCTTAGCTGGACGGATTGAAGCTTTCTTT	CASSLAGRIEAFF
.	TRBV10-3	TRBJ2-3	TRBD2	TGTGCCATCAGCCTCTCCCCCGCTAGCGGGGACACAGATACGCAGTATTTT	CAISLSPASGDTDTQYF
.	TRBV27	TRBJ1-1	TRBD1	TGTGCCAGCAGTTCCTCAGGGGGGAGGACTTTCTTT	CASSSSGGRTFF
.	TRBV30	TRBJ1-3	.	TGTGCCTGGAACCCTGGAAACACCATATATTTT	CAWNPGNTIYF
.	TRBV19	TRBJ2-3	TRBD1	TGTGCCTCAGACAGGGGGCTGAGGGCAGATACGCAGTATTTT	CASDRGLRADTQYF
.	TRBV5-1	TRBJ1-4	.	TGCGCCAGCAGCTTGTCCAGCTCTAATGAAAAACTGTTTTTT	CASSLSSSNEKLFF
.	TRBV4-3	TRBJ2-1	TRBD2	TGCGCCAGCAGCCAGCGACTAGCGGGAGACTACAATGAGCAGTTCTTC	CASSQRLAGDYNEQFF
.	TRBV25-1	TRBJ1-4	.	TGTGCCAGCAGTGAATCCGGACAGCTTAATGAAAAACTGTTTTTT	CASSESGQLNEKLFF
.	TRBV7-9	TRBJ2-5	TRBD2	TGTGCCAGCAGCTCGGGGGGTAGCGGGACACAAGAGACCCAGTACTTC	CASSSGGSGTQETQYF
.	TRBV7-9	TRBJ2-7	.	TGTGCCAGCAGCGCGACTAGCTCCTACGAGCAGTACTTC	CASSATSSYEQYF
.	TRBV5-4	TRBJ2-3	TRBD2	TGTGCCAGCAGCTCGGGACTAGCGGGTGCCTCTAGCACAGATACGCAGTATTTT	CASSSGLAGASSTDTQYF
few	TRBV30	TRBJ1-1	.	TGTGCCTGGATAAGGGCTACGAACACTGAAGCTTTCTTT	CAWIRATNTEAFF
few	TRBV7-9	TRBJ1-5	.	TGTGCCAGCAGCTTGGGCAATCAGCCCCAGCATTTT	CASSLGNQPQHF
.	TRBV6-5	TRBJ1-2	.	TGTGCCAGCAGTCAAACAGGACATTCGGATGGCTACACCTTC	CASSQTGHSDGYTF
.	TRBV10-2	TRBJ2-5	TRBD2	TGCGCCAGCAGTGAGATGGGAGGGGAGACCCAGTACTTC	CASSEMGGETQYF
.	TRBV4-1	TRBJ2-2	TRBD2	TGCGCCAGCAGCGCGCGATCTAGCGGGAGGGGTACCGGGGAGCTGTTTTTT	CASSARSSGRGTGELFF
few	TRBV5-6	TRBJ1-1	.	TGTGCCAGCAGCCACCCCACCTCGCACACTGAAGCTTTCTTT	CASSHPTSHTEAFF
few	TRBV29-1	TRBJ1-1	.	TGCAGCGTTGAGGGGTATGGGGGAGAAGCTTTCTTT	CSVEGYGGEAFF
.	TRBV5-4	TRBJ1-2	.	TGTGCCAGCAGCTCGATAGGGGACTATGGCTACACCTTC	CASSSIGDYGYTF
few	TRBV25-1	TRBJ1-1	.	TGTGCCAGCAGTGAATATGGTCCGAACACTGAAGCTTTCTTT	CASSEYGPNTEAFF
.	TRBV4-1	TRBJ2-1	.	TGCGCCAGCAGCCAAGGAGGGGGAAGCGGGAATAGGATCTTC	CASSQGGGSGNRIF
.	TRBV5-6	TRBJ1-1	.	TGTGCCAGCAGCCCCCCCGCCCGGGGCGCTGAAGCTTTCTTT	CASSPPARGAEAFF
.	TRBV5-8	TRBJ2-7	.	TGTGCCAGCAGCTGGGGAATCCCTCCCTACGAGCAGTACTTC	CASSWGIPPYEQYF
.	TRBV5-1	TRBJ2-3	TRBD2	TGCGCCAGCAGCTGGACTTCGGGACTAGCCACAGATACGCAGTATTTT	CASSWTSGLATDTQYF
.	TRBV27	TRBJ1-1	.	TGTGCCAGCAGTTGGGGGGGGGTGGCGAACACTGAAGCTTTCTTT	CASSWGGVANTEAFF
.	TRBV5-1	TRBJ2-5	.	TGCGCCAGCAGCTTAGGGGAACAAGAGACCCAGTACTTC	CASSLGEQETQYF
few	TRBV29-1	TRBJ1-5	.	TGCAGCGTTGAAGAAAGTAGCAATCAGCCCCAGCATTTT	CSVEESSNQPQHF
.	TRBV6-1	TRBJ2-3	TRBD1	TGTGCCAGCAGTGGGGTGGGACAGGGTAGAACAGATACGCAGTATTTT	CASSGVGQGRTDTQYF
.	TRBV6-7	TRBJ2-1	.	TGTGCCAGGGACCCTTTGCCCGGGGCCTACAATGAGCAGTTCTTC	CARDPLPGAYNEQFF
once	TRBV5-1	TRBJ2-3	.	TGCGCCAGCAGCCCCCAGCTGGGGGGCACAGATACGCAGTATTTT	CASSPQLGGTDTQYF
.	TRBV21-1	TRBJ1-3	.	TGTGCCAGCCCCGACGGGGACAGGCTCAGGGACACCATATATTTT	CASPDGDRLRDTIYF
few	TRBV5-1	TRBJ1-1	TRBD1	TGCGCCAGCAGCTTGGTAGGGGACAGGAACACTGAAGCTTTCTTT	CASSLVGDRNTEAFF